This record concerns one T cell receptor (beta chain) sequence. This clonotype showed up many times. Its recognized antigen is unknown. No much larger clonotype is one base removed from it; base qualities were not supplied. Interpreted using the paper, the time point label stands for: patch test 1, 2 weeks after DPC sensitization. The sample's treatment or condition label is to be understood as: therapeutic diphenylcyclopropenone sensitization with weekly scalp DPC. At each patch-test visit, blood was drawn before the patch test was applied. Patients were considered eligible if aged 18 to 70, diagnosed with alopecia and deemed suitable for DPC therapy, and patients were excluded if pregnant. Total RNA was extracted from unfractionated whole blood that had been collected in Tempus Blood RNA tubes. These data originate in a study of human T cells and chemical hapten exposure (dated by TCRdb to about 2021). Concerning the study at large: For sensitization, 2% DPC in acetone was applied to a roughly 2 cm by roughly 2 cm area of upper inner arm skin. Alopecia areata with under or over 50% scalp involvement, alopecia totalis and alopecia universalis were represented in the patient cohort, which was mostly female. Twenty-nine alopecia patients gave blood for TCR sequencing at one to four time points (pre-sensitization, 2, 6 and 24 weeks). Throughout the approximately 24-week study period, patients were also given weekly therapeutic DPC doses on the scalp. Blood samples were taken from patients before sensitization (week 0) and then at 2, 6 and about 24 weeks after DPC sensitization. Libraries were pooled for sequencing, and variation in per-sample TCR yields was attributed mainly to small differences in library volumes within the pool. The study tracked peripheral blood TCR repertoire changes in vivo during primary and secondary sensitization to the hapten diphenylcyclopropenone (DPC) in alopecia patients. Patch testing was done on the upper back using Finn chambers containing 0.01% DPC, and results were scored after 6 days according to International Contact Dermatitis Research Group standards.

Results and caveats for the whole study, not just this receptor: Alopecia, a presumed autoimmune disease, was present in all patients, so the immune response of the patients might differ from that of healthy individuals. Expanded TCRs formed significantly more large CDR3 similarity clusters than pre-sensitization or healthy control sets, consistent with antigen-driven responses. DPC sensitization did not change how many TCRs were above 1 in 1000 frequency, and no evidence was found of alterations in global repertoire structure. The number of PT1 expanded TCRs positively correlated with patch test score, significant at thresholds 8, 16 and 32 but not 4. After repeated subsampling, the strength of the expansion versus patch-test correlation and the threshold at which it became significant changed.

Receptor libraries were prepared by RACE. The instrument was a NextSeq 500. During library preparation, unique molecular identifiers were attached to individual cDNA molecules so that TCRs could be counted quantitatively and reproducibly. Each blood RNA sample was used to sequence both TCR alpha and TCR beta chains. On the study's bioinformatics: The median number of TCRs per sample was roughly 100,000, ranging from 23,224 to 690,600. V, J and CDR3 annotation of the TCR reads was performed with the Decombinator software suite. For the PS versus PT1 abundance plots, all samples were subsampled to the same number of TCRs (28,000). Expanded TCRs were defined as absent before sensitization and observed at least eight times at the 2-week time point. TCRdb's own reprocessing of the public reads used fastp at Q25 and MiXCR and kept productive beta chains. Rows are combined by CDR3 protein, so each entry shows the most common genes and DNA. Here the V and J calls rest on TCRdb's processing, not on the authors' analysis. Counted in this sample were 75,000 to 100,000 distinct CDR3 sequences; over 9.5% of them appeared once. The ten biggest clones cover about 2.4% of the sample.

The CDR3 contains 15 residues, cysteine and phenylalanine counted. Only the CDR3 region is kept as DNA, spanning 45 bases read in frame from base 1. CDR1 SGHTA and CDR2 FQGNSA are derived from the germline V gene. V is cut by 7 bases and J by 6 bases, and the space between the germline ends is 16 bases. The clonotype was recovered from a man aged 40-50 years with alopecia areata. Some clones in this sample may be carry-over from other donors' samples. Material: whole blood, obtained in connection with sensitization to the hapten diphenylcyclopropenone (DPC). The V and J genes are TRBV7-2 and TRBJ2-6; a tentative D call is TRBD2 (5 bases match). The DNA is as follows: TGTGCCAGCACCCATGATATCGGGGAGGCCAACGTCCTGACTTTC. Protein translation: CASTHDIGEANVLTF. With the portions outside the CDR3 filled from the reference TRBV7-2 and TRBJ2-6 genes, the complete variable region becomes GAGVSQSPSNKVTEKGKDVELRCDPISGHTALYWYRQSLGQGLEFLIYFQGNSAPDKSGLPSDRFSAERTGGSVSTLTIQRTQQEDSAVYLCASTHDIGEANVLTFGAGSRLTVL.